This TCR beta chain stems from a study of cytomegalovirus exposure and HLA in healthy donors. Study-wide results and limits: A few chains linked to CMV were shown in vitro to be specific for CMV antigens. From TCR beta sequences, most subjects' HLA-A and HLA-B alleles were reportedly predicted accurately.

Of note for this clone: Its antigen is currently unknown.

The CDR3 spans 15 residues. After removal of 2 bases from V and 2 bases from J, the junction contained 6 bases not matched to a gene. The V gene's germline CDR1 is MNHEY and CDR2 SVGAGI. The PCR made use of 60 Vbeta and 13 Jbeta primers. Only in-frame clones appear in the TCRdb table, and some are missing; sequencing was by immunoSEQ multiplex PCR. This table has around 210,000 clones, 78% appearing once. Sequenced material: PBMCs. This clonotype was sampled from a boy aged 10-17 years in good health and CMV-seronegative. V and J are TRBV6-5 and TRBJ2-7, with 7 bases lining up with TRBD1. In DNA, the CDR3 is TGTGCCAGCAGTTACGGAAGGACAGGTACCTACGAGCAGTACTTC. Amino acids: CASSYGRTGTYEQYF.